The rows below give T cell receptor beta chains drawn from one sample of a study of identical twins. TCRdb ran MiXCR on the 5' RACE reads and lists one entry per CDR3 protein. The table lists 520,000 or so distinct CDR3 sequences, 20% to 25% of them singletons. These data were likewise used in another study, on T cells expressing NK-cell markers.

The sequenced material came from CD4+ T cells sorted from blood. These receptors originate from a woman in her late teens or twenties in good health. The conserved cysteine and the conserved F or W are not part of the CDR3 here. A D gene is named only where the DNA matches it firmly.

NA TRBV6-2/TRBV6-3 ASSYHRNTEAF
TRBD2 TRBV5-5 ASTRDRLAGGYEQF
NA TRBV29-1 SVERVDTQY
NA TRBV2 ASSAFPADALF
TRBD2 TRBV20-1 SAQLAGGPSEQF
NA TRBV20-1 SARRMNTEAF
NA TRBV25-1 ATALWDGATDTQY
TRBD2 TRBV2 AKERTSGQNTGELF
NA TRBV7-2 ASSPRREETQY
NA TRBV7-9 ASSREFRDNEQF
NA TRBV20-1 SARDTSDSYGYT